This T cell receptor (beta chain) was recovered during a study of T cell responses to AZD1222 COVID-19 vaccine. Study results and limitations: Repertoires were sampled only after the peak T cell response. Seropositivity was recorded at baseline in only a handful of AZD1222 recipients. Spike-wide coverage was observed for vaccine-associated CD4 TCRs, with dominant responses at 160-218 and 743-854.

The table lists this clone with a count of one. Its antigen remains unknown. Measured with immunoSEQ multiplex PCR; TCRdb has only the in-frame clones, and not every one. Of 95,000 to 150,000 clones listed, 80% to 95% were seen once; the top ten hold roughly 13%. The sequenced sample was peripheral blood, obtained on day 0 of AZD1222 vaccination. This receptor was obtained from an adult in good health.

In DNA, the CDR3 is TGTGCCAGCAGTGATTATCCCTACGAGCAGTACTTC. It translates to CASSDYPYEQYF. This rearrangement joins TRBV6-1 to TRBJ2-7; no clear D. V shed 3 bases and J shed 2 bases, with 5 bases lying between them. This CDR3 has 12 amino acids. Looked up from germline, CDR1 is MNHNS and CDR2 is SASEGT.